This T cell receptor beta chain was retrieved from a study of healthy donors' naive CD4 and CD8 T cells. Looking at the study overall: A new alpha primer set targeted every functional IMGT alpha variant. General study points: Alpha and beta chains were sequenced in bulk without pairing.

Each TCR library used approximately 500 ng of total RNA and a linear amplification protocol. Each CDR3 protein gets one entry after TCRdb re-called the reads with MiXCR. The profile shows about 180,000 distinct CDR3 sequences, 65% to 80% of them singletons. Naive T cells were sorted: CD4+CD8-CD45RO-CD45RA+ for CD4+, CD8+CD4-CD45RA+CD27bright for CD8+. A note on this clonotype: Its antigen remains unidentified.

V was clipped by 2 bases and J by 5 bases, with 6 bases between them. This CDR3 has 12 amino acids. Germline values: CDR1 SGHKS, CDR2 YYEKEE (reference sequence). Sequenced: naive CD4+ and CD8+ T cells sorted from blood, pooled from several donors. This TCR was sampled from a pool of human donors in good health; the sample pools cells from several healthy donors. The V gene is TRBV5-5, the J gene TRBJ2-3; unclear D gene. The CDR3 DNA reads as TGTGCCAGCAGCTTTAAGGAAGATACGCAGTATTTT. Protein: CASSFKEDTQYF.